This T cell receptor beta chain appears in the sequencing data of a study of shared clonotypes between healthy human individuals. V lost 7 bases, J lost 6 bases, and 7 bases lay in between. Looked up from germline, CDR1 is MDHEN and CDR2 is SYDVKM. CDR3 length equals 10 residues. All donors were Caucasian adults living in Nashville, Tennessee. Regarding the study as a whole: Among the subsets, naive ones generally showed larger estimated richness than memory ones. Several donors held about 5% of naive CD4 clonotypes in common. Blood was the only sampled material, and tissue repertoires likely differ.

This clone was picked up a small number of times. What it binds is not known. The table came from immunoSEQ multiplex PCR; TCRdb's copy has only in-frame clones and leaves some out. This table holds some 900,000 clones, over 75% found once. The chain carries TRBV28 and TRBJ2-7; unclear D gene. The receptor's source is a man aged 18 to 30 in good health. Sequencing was performed on memory CD4+ T cells sorted from blood. Subset defined: CD45RA-negative fraction. The CDR3 sequence: CASTPGEQYF. CDR3 sequence (DNA): TGTGCCAGCACCCCAGGCGAGCAGTACTTC.